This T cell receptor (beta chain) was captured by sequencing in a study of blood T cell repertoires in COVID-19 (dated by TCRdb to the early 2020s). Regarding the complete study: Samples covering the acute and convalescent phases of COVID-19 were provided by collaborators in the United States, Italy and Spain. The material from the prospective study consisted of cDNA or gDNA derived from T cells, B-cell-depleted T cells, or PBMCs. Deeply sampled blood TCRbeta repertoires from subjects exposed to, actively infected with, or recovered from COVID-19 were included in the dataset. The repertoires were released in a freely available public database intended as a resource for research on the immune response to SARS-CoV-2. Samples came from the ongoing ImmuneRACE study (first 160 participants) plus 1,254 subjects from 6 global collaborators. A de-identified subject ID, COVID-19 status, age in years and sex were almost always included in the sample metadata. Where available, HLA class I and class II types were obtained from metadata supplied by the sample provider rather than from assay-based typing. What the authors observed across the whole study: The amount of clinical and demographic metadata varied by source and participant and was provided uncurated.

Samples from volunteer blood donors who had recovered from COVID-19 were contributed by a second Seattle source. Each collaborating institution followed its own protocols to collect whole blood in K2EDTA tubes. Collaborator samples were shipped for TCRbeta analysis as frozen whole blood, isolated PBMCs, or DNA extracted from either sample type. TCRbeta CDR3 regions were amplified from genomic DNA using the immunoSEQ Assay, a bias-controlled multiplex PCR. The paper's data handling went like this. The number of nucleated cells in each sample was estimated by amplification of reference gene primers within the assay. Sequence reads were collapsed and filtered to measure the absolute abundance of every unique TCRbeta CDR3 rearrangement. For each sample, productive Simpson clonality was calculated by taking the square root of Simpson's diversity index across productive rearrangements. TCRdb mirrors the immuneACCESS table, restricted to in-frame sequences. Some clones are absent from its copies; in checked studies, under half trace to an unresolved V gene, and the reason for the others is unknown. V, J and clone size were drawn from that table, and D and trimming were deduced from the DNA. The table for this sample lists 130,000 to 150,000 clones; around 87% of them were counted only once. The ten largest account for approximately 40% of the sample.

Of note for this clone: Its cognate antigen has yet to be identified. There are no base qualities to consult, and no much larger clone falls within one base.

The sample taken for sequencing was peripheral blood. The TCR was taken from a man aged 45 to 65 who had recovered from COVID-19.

The nucleotide sequence is given as TGTGCCAGCAGCTTACGGGGTCCGAACACCGGGGAGCTGTTTTTT. The encoded protein is CASSLRGPNTGELFF. This sequence uses TRBV7-3 and TRBJ2-2; the D region possibly corresponds to TRBD2 (5 bases align). The CDR3 sequence holds 15 residues, the cysteine and phenylalanine included. The retained sequence is limited to the CDR3, 45 bases, with the frame set at the first base. CDR1 SGHTA and CDR2 FQGTGA were looked up in the germline V gene. Between the V and J ends, shortened by 2 bases and 0 bases respectively, the junction contains 7 bases.